The 21 T cell receptor beta chains in this list originate from one sample, sequenced in a study of blood T cell repertoires in COVID-19. Method: immunoSEQ multiplex PCR; TCRdb's copy keeps in-frame clones and lacks some. The sample records 250,000 or so clones, about 89% being singletons. The material sequenced was peripheral blood. These receptors were collected from a man between 40 and 49 years old with active or convalescent COVID-19.

This clone was seen repeatedly, ten times or more. The V and J genes are TRBV2 and TRBJ1-4; a weak D match, TRBD1 (5 bases). CDR1 and CDR2 (germline): SNHLY, FYNNEI. Trimming took 0 bases from V and 6 from J, leaving 11 bases between them. This CDR3 is built from 15 residues. The chain's CDR3 is CASSEARRGYEKLFF. In DNA, the CDR3 is TGTGCCAGCAGTGAAGCGCGAAGGGGATATGAAAAACTGTTTTTT. Full variable domain (missing parts from reference TRBV2 and TRBJ1-4): EPEVTQTPSHQVTQMGQEVILRCVPISNHLYFYWYRQILGQKVEFLVSFYNNEISEKSEIFDDQFSVERPDGSNFTLKIRSTKLEDSAMYFCASSEARRGYEKLFFGSGTQLSVL.

This clone was detected once. This chain uses TRBV5-6 with TRBJ2-2, with 8 bases matching TRBD2. Germline trimming cut 5 bases from V and 6 bases from J; bases unmatched to any gene: 3. CDR3 length equals 13 residues. Germline V gene lookup returns CDR1 SGHDT and CDR2 YYEEEE. The CDR3 DNA reads TGTGCCAGCAGTATCGGGGGGGCCGGGGAGCTGTTTTTT. It codes for CASSIGGAGELFF. Full variable domain (rest looked up from reference TRBV5-6 and TRBJ2-2): DAGVTQSPTHLIKTRGQQVTLRCSPKSGHDTVSWYQQALGQGPQFIFQYYEEEERQRGNFPDRFSGHQFPNYSSELNVNALLLGDSALYLCASSIGGAGELFFGEGSRLTVL.

The rearrangement uses TRBV10-2 and TRBJ2-3; TRBD2 aligns across 8 bases. The germline V gene has CDR1 WSHSY and CDR2 SAAADI. V shed 7 bases and J 4 bases; nucleotides not matched to a gene: 10. The CDR3 is 15 residues long. The CDR3 loop reads CASTPGGAGADTQYF. The CDR3 DNA sequence: TGCGCCAGCACCCCTGGGGGAGCGGGGGCAGATACGCAGTATTTT.

The chain links TRBV12-3 or TRBV12-4 to TRBJ1-2, with D uncertain. Between the trimmed V and J ends, which lost 4 bases and 7 bases, there was a span of 13 bases. This CDR3 comprises 13 residues. The CDR3 sequence: CASSSQGRSGYTF. The CDR3 DNA reads TGTGCCAGCAGTTCCCAAGGAAGGAGTGGCTACACCTTC.

The chain recombines TRBV5-6 with TRBJ2-1; 8 bases fit TRBD1. Germline lookup yields CDR1 SGHDT and CDR2 YYEEEE. The CDR3 extends over 14 amino acids. Losses at the gene ends were 3 bases for V and 9 bases for J; bases not matched to a gene: 8. CDR3 amino acids: CASSWGTGWVEQFF. For the CDR3, the DNA is TGTGCCAGCAGCTGGGGGACAGGATGGGTTGAGCAGTTCTTC.

Of note for this clone: It is unclear where the CDR3 begins or ends on the DNA, so no DNA is shown, and the CDR3 is as TCRdb lists it. CDR3 amino acids: CAWGGGSGRYF. This chain connects TRBV30 to TRBJ2-3; the table calls TRBD2, which could not be checked here. Germline V CDR1 and CDR2: GTSNPN, SVGIG (reference sequence). Including both end residues, the CDR3 is 11 amino acids long.

This chain connects TRBV18 to TRBJ2-1; the match to TRBD2 covers 10 bases. CDR3 length: 15 residues. CDR1 is KGHSH, CDR2 LQKENI, per germline. The J segment lost 6 bases and the V segment lost 3 bases, leaving 5 bases of the junction unmatched. The CDR3: CASSPLAGASNEQFF. Written as DNA, the CDR3 is TGTGCCAGCTCACCCCTAGCGGGAGCCTCCAATGAGCAGTTCTTC.

This clone has a handful of counts. This chain links TRBV5-1 with TRBJ1-1; D remains ambiguous. V was shortened by 0 bases and J by 4 bases, with 10 bases between the two germline ends. The CDR3 spans 14 residues. Germline assignment: CDR1 SGHRS and CDR2 YFSETQ. The DNA for the CDR3 is TGCGCCAGCAGCTTGGCCGGGGAGATCACTGAAGCTTTCTTT. Amino acid sequence: CASSLAGEITEAFF.

The chain links TRBV6-5 to TRBJ1-3; possible D gene TRBD1, 5 bases. CDR1 is MNHEY and CDR2 is SVGAGI in the germline V gene. V dropped 6 bases and J dropped 6 bases, with 15 bases sitting between them. The CDR3 covers 14 residues. The DNA for the CDR3 is TGTGCCAGCAGCCTAGTGGGGGGATCAAACACCATATATTTT. The encoded protein is CASSLVGGSNTIYF.

The chain uses TRBV30 and TRBJ2-3, with a tentative D call TRBD2 (7 bases). CDR3 length equals 14 residues. Trimming stripped 4 bases from V and 1 base from J, with 12 bases between. Germline V gene sequence: CDR1 GTSNPN, CDR2 SVGIG (reference sequence). The CDR3 sequence: CAWMGAGGTDTQYF. Here the CDR3 DNA reads TGTGCCTGGATGGGGGCGGGGGGCACAGATACGCAGTATTTT.

This CDR3 is CATSRSLSEGTEAFF. CDR3 nucleotide sequence: TGTGCCACCAGCAGATCCTTAAGTGAGGGCACTGAAGCTTTCTTT. The chain recombines TRBV15 with TRBJ1-1; D gene uncertain. CDR3 size: 15 residues. Trimming left V 2 bases short and J 4 bases short, with 14 bases between. Germline CDR1 is LNHNV and CDR2 is YYDKDF (reference sequence).

The V call is TRBV7-6, the J call TRBJ2-1; TRBD2 matches at 12 bases. Per germline, CDR1 SGHVS and CDR2 FNYEAQ. Germline trimming cut 8 bases from V and 9 bases from J; bases unmatched to any gene: 11. The CDR3 length is 15 residues. This chain's CDR3 is CASGALAGGPGEQFF. The CDR3 DNA reads as TGTGCCAGCGGGGCCCTAGCGGGGGGGCCGGGTGAGCAGTTCTTC.

This chain uses TRBV24-1 with TRBJ1-4; 9 bases agree with TRBD1. The germline CDR1 and CDR2 sequences are KGHDR and SFDVKD. Trimming removed 3 bases from V and 11 bases from J; junction bases left unmatched: 9. The CDR3 runs to 15 residues. The CDR3 region has the DNA TGTGCCACCAGTGATACGCCGGGACAGGGCCGGAAACTGTTTTTT. Translation: CATSDTPGQGRKLFF.

This rearrangement joins TRBV9 to TRBJ2-4, with 14 bases matching TRBD2. The germline V gene encodes CDR1 SGDLS and CDR2 YYNGEE. V was clipped by 0 bases and J by 1 base; unmatched bases: 9. The CDR3 runs to 20 residues. The CDR3 here is CASSVDPGTSGRMAKNIQYF. As DNA, the CDR3 is TGTGCCAGCAGCGTAGATCCAGGGACTAGCGGGAGAATGGCCAAAAACATTCAGTACTTC.

This chain joins TRBV28 and TRBJ1-5; no definite D call. The CDR3 covers 13 residues. The V gene's germline CDR1 is MDHEN and CDR2 SYDVKM. V lost 4 bases to trimming and J lost 1 base, with 5 bases between them. The CDR3 DNA reads as TGTGCCAGCAGTTATACAAGCAATCAGCCCCAGCATTTT. This translates into CASSYTSNQPQHF.

Concerning this clone: An end of the junction differs from the germline gene, which may be a read error. The chain joins TRBV7-9 to TRBJ2-1, with D perhaps TRBD2 (6 bases). Germline V gene lookup returns CDR1 SEHNR and CDR2 FQNEAQ (reference sequence). The CDR3 covers 16 residues. The CDR3 DNA reads as TGTGCCAGCAGCATAGCCGGGACTCCCACTAACAATGAGCAGTTCTTC. It codes for CASSIAGTPTNNEQFF.

This clone was counted a few times. This chain uses TRBV5-1 with TRBJ2-7; TRBD1 is a possible D gene (5 bases). CDR1 is SGHRS and CDR2 is YFSETQ in the germline V gene. The CDR3 spans 14 residues. Trimming stripped 4 bases from V and 3 bases from J, with 14 bases between. Here the CDR3 DNA reads TGCGCCAGCAGCCAAAGCGACAGCAACTACGAGCAGTACTTC. Protein product: CASSQSDSNYEQYF.

The chain recombines TRBV27 with TRBJ1-1; 7 bases align to TRBD1. The germline gives CDR1 MNHEY, CDR2 SMNVEV (reference sequence). CDR3 size: 15 residues. V lost 5 bases and J lost 3; bases outside the gene matches: 9. The CDR3 here is CASSPPPQGHTEAFF. In DNA, the CDR3 is TGTGCCAGCAGTCCCCCCCCACAGGGGCACACTGAAGCTTTCTTT.

The chain recombines TRBV7-9 with TRBJ2-1, with 7 bases identical to TRBD2. Per the germline V gene, CDR1 is SEHNR and CDR2 is FQNEAQ (reference sequence). V was pared by 2 bases and J by 7 bases, with 8 bases of the junction left unmatched. The CDR3 extends over 15 amino acids. The CDR3 region has the DNA TGTGCCAGCAGCTTACTCGGGGGGATTATTAATGAGCAGTTCTTC. Translated: CASSLLGGIINEQFF.

The rearrangement links TRBV7-3 to TRBJ2-2; TRBD2 matches 14 bases. Trimming cost V 5 bases and J 7 bases; bases outside gene matches: 12. Germline assignment: CDR1 SGHTA and CDR2 FQGTGA. The length of the CDR3 is 18 residues. For the CDR3, the DNA is TGTGCCAGCAGCCCATCCGGGACTAGCGGGGGATGGAGCGGGGAGCTGTTTTTT. Protein: CASSPSGTSGGWSGELFF.

V usage is TRBV6-6 and J usage is TRBJ2-1, with no clear D. Germline CDR1 MNHNY, CDR2 SVGAGI (reference sequence). This CDR3 has 16 amino acids. V was pared by 2 bases and J by 0 bases, with 11 bases between. CDR3 sequence reads: CASSYADLNSYNEQFF. The CDR3 bases are TGTGCCAGCAGTTACGCAGACTTAAACTCCTACAATGAGCAGTTCTTC.